These 19 T cell receptor beta chains came from one sample sequenced in a study of T cells in Graves' hyperthyroidism and ophthalmopathy. RNA transcripts served as the template for amplifying TCR beta CDR3 regions. Primed by the HTBI set, a first-round RT-PCR was run on the TCR CDR3. Each CDR3 protein is one row after TCRdb ran MiXCR on the multiplex PCR reads. The repertoire consists of some 600,000 distinct CDR3 sequences, with about 15% occurring once and the leading ten covering roughly 5.7%. What was sequenced was blood. Receptor source: a woman aged 25 to 45 with Graves' hyperthyroidism that later progressed to Graves' ophthalmopathy.

Turning to this clonotype: Just one base apart from a much larger clone, this may be a read error. The CDR3: CAGSTFPQGAVNTEAFF. The CDR3 DNA reads as TGTGCCGGTAGTACCTTTCCTCAGGGGGCGGTGAACACTGAAGCTTTCTTT. The rearrangement links TRBV19 to TRBJ1-1; TRBD1 matches at 8 bases. The CDR3 is 17 residues long. Germline V gene data show CDR1 as LNHDA and CDR2 as SQIVND (reference sequence). The variable domain in full, completed from reference TRBV19 and TRBJ1-1, reads DGGITQSPKYLFRKEGQNVTLSCEQNLNHDAMYWYRQDPGQGLRLIYYSQIVNDFQKGDIAEGYSVSREKKESFPLTVTSAQKNPTAFYLCAGSTFPQGAVNTEAFFGQGTRLTVV.

This clonotype was counted many times. The rearrangement links TRBV4-3 to TRBJ1-6; a weak D match, TRBD1 (5 bases). The CDR3 totals 13 residues. V gave up 1 base and J gave up 14 bases, with 12 bases separating them. Germline V gene sequence: CDR1 LGHNA, CDR2 YSLEER. The CDR3, as DNA: TGCGCCAGCAGCCAAGTACCAGGGCTGGCCCTCCACTTT. Translated, it gives CASSQVPGLALHF.

CDR3 loop: CSAGASTDTQYF. The CDR3 DNA sequence: TGCAGCGCCGGGGCCAGCACAGATACGCAGTATTTT. This chain connects TRBV29-1 to TRBJ2-3; D tentatively reads TRBD1 or TRBD2 (5 bases each). CDR3 length: 12 amino acids. Germline V gene lookup returns CDR1 SQVTM and CDR2 ANQGSEA. V was trimmed by 7 bases and J by 0 bases, leaving 8 bases between them.

This clonotype was observed once. The gene calls are TRBV7-3 and TRBJ2-1; the match to TRBD2 covers 12 bases. The V gene end was trimmed by 5 bases and the J gene end by 9 bases; junction bases not matched to a gene: 14. CDR3 length equals 17 residues. Germline CDR1 is SGHTA and CDR2 is FQGTGA. This CDR3 reads CASSPPSGRDLRGEQFF. In DNA, the CDR3 is TGTGCCAGCAGCCCACCTAGCGGGAGGGACCTCCGGGGTGAGCAGTTCTTC.

There are many counts of this clonotype. The chain uses TRBV6-5 and TRBJ2-3; 10 bases are shared with TRBD1. V lost 2 bases and J lost 8; bases outside the gene matches: 7. Looked up from germline, CDR1 is MNHEY and CDR2 is SVGAGI. The CDR3 runs 15 residues. CDR3 region: CASSYGRQGAGTQYF. The CDR3 DNA reads as TGTGCCAGCAGTTACGGTAGACAGGGGGCGGGTACGCAGTATTTT.

This clonotype was seen many times. The chain carries TRBV6-1 and TRBJ1-2; tentative D call: TRBD1 (5 bases). Trimming removed 6 bases from V and 2 bases from J, with 13 bases in between. This CDR3 is 14 amino acids long. Germline CDR1 and CDR2: MNHNS and SASEGT. CDR3 nucleotides: TGTGCCAGCAGCCGGGGAGGGGAGAACTATGGCTACACCTTC. Protein product: CASSRGGENYGYTF.

The rearrangement links TRBV25-1 to TRBJ1-4; D possibly corresponds to TRBD1 (5 bases). This CDR3 contains 16 residues. The ends were cut back, 1 base at V and 6 bases at J, with 15 bases in the middle. Germline lookup yields CDR1 MGHDK and CDR2 SYGVNS. CDR3 residues: CASSESAGSWDEKLFF. The CDR3 DNA follows: TGTGCCAGCAGTGAATCGGCAGGGTCGTGGGATGAAAAACTGTTTTTT.

This clonotype was counted at least ten times. V and J are TRBV29-1 and TRBJ2-7; 7 positions match TRBD2. The germline V gene has CDR1 SQVTM and CDR2 ANQGSEA. V was pared by 4 bases and J by 2 bases, with 8 bases of the junction left unmatched. CDR3 length: 14 residues. The CDR3 spells CSVGGGELPYEQYF. In nucleotides, the CDR3 is TGCAGCGTTGGGGGGGGGGAGCTCCCCTACGAGCAGTACTTC.

Ten or more counts support this clonotype. This chain links TRBV11-2 with TRBJ1-1; unclear D gene. Germline V gives CDR1 SGHAT, CDR2 FQNNGV. The CDR3 totals 15 residues. Trimming removed 0 bases from V and 5 bases from J, with 13 bases in between. Here the CDR3 reads CASSLEGFGGTEAFF. Written as DNA, the CDR3 is TGTGCCAGCAGCTTAGAAGGATTCGGAGGGACTGAAGCTTTCTTT.

The chain carries TRBV5-1 and TRBJ2-7; 10 nucleotides line up with TRBD1. With 6 bases clipped from V and 5 bases from J, the junction kept 8 bases outside the gene matches. The length of the CDR3 is 14 residues. Germline assignment: CDR1 SGHRS and CDR2 YFSETQ. The CDR3 here is CASTPGQGFNEQYF. CDR3 DNA: TGCGCCAGCACCCCGGGACAGGGGTTCAACGAGCAGTACTTC.

This clonotype was seen only a few times. Here the CDR3 reads CASSPPGRGTDTQYF. The CDR3 coding sequence is TGTGCCAGCAGCCCGCCGGGCAGGGGTACAGATACGCAGTATTTT. This chain connects TRBV7-9 to TRBJ2-3; D might be TRBD1 (6 bases). There are 15 residues in the CDR3. Germline lookup yields CDR1 SEHNR and CDR2 FQNEAQ (reference sequence). V was shortened by 5 bases and J by 3 bases, with 15 bases between the two germline ends. Drawing the rest from reference TRBV7-9 and TRBJ2-3, the complete variable domain is DTGVSQNPRHKITKRGQNVTFRCDPISEHNRLYWYRQTLGQGPEFLTYFQNEAQLEKSRLLSDRFSAERPKGSFSTLEIQRTEQGDSAMYLCASSPPGRGTDTQYFGPGTRLTVL.

This chain joins TRBV19 and TRBJ1-1; possibly TRBD1 for D (6 bases). CDR1 LNHDA and CDR2 SQIVND come from the germline V gene (reference sequence). The CDR3 runs 15 residues. Trimming took 3 bases from V and 0 from J, leaving 11 bases between them. CDR3 residues: CASSMLGAMNTEAFF. Here the CDR3 DNA reads TGTGCCAGTAGTATGCTGGGGGCCATGAACACTGAAGCTTTCTTT.

The chain combines TRBV5-1 with TRBJ1-4; possibly TRBD1 for D (6 bases). The germline V gene has CDR1 SGHRS and CDR2 YFSETQ. There are 16 residues in the CDR3. V was trimmed by 4 bases and J by 0 bases, leaving 13 bases between them. The CDR3 DNA follows: TGCGCCAGCAGCCTAGACCGGGGGCCAACTAATGAAAAACTGTTTTTT. As protein: CASSLDRGPTNEKLFF.

This clonotype has more than one count but fewer than ten. The chain links TRBV10-3 to TRBJ2-1, with D tentatively TRBD1 (6 bases). The ends were cut back, 3 bases at V and 4 bases at J, with 10 bases in the middle. Looked up from germline, CDR1 is ENHRY and CDR2 is SYGVKD. This CDR3 has 14 amino acids. The CDR3, as DNA: TGTGCCATCAGTGAAGGACAGTCATACAATGAGCAGTTCTTC. Translation gives CAISEGQSYNEQFF.

This chain connects TRBV27 to TRBJ1-5, with 10 bases lining up with TRBD1. The CDR3 covers 14 residues. In germline, CDR1 is MNHEY, CDR2 SMNVEV (reference sequence). V gave up 6 bases and J gave up 9 bases; unmatched junction bases: 8. CDR3 amino acids: CASRGTGASWPQHF. For the CDR3, the DNA is TGTGCCAGCAGGGGGACAGGGGCGTCTTGGCCCCAGCATTTT.

The chain recombines TRBV14 with TRBJ1-3; D remains ambiguous. V was cut by 0 bases and J by 0 bases, with 9 bases left in between. The CDR3 extends over 16 amino acids. CDR1 and CDR2 (germline): SGHDN, FVKESK. The CDR3, as DNA: TGTGCCAGCAGCCAAGACAAACGTACCTCTGGAAACACCATATATTTT. Translating gives CASSQDKRTSGNTIYF.

This clonotype was seen at least ten times. The genes are TRBV20-1 and TRBJ1-6; D unresolved. This CDR3 has 11 residues. Trimming pared 0 bases from V and 10 bases from J, leaving 4 bases between. Per germline, CDR1 DFQATT and CDR2 SNEGSKA (reference sequence). The CDR3 nucleotides read TGCAGTGCTAGAGAGTGGTCACCCCTCCACTTT. It yields the protein CSAREWSPLHF.

This clonotype was found many times. J is TRBJ2-3 and V is TRBV29-1; TRBD2 might be the D (5 bases). The germline V gene has CDR1 SQVTM and CDR2 ANQGSEA. The germline V and J ends were trimmed by 7 bases and 6 bases, with 8 bases remaining between them. The CDR3 extends over 10 amino acids. The CDR3 bases are TGCAGCGGTGGGAGTGATACGCAGTATTTT. Encoded protein: CSGGSDTQYF.

This clonotype was seen once. This chain connects TRBV7-9 to TRBJ2-2; D possibly matches TRBD1 or TRBD2 (5 bases each). There are 12 residues in the CDR3. V lost 3 bases to trimming and J lost 13 bases, with 12 bases between them. The germline V gene has CDR1 SEHNR and CDR2 FQNEAQ (reference sequence). Here the CDR3 DNA reads TGTGCCAGCAGCTTGGGGGATCGAAGGCTGTTTTTT. It codes for CASSLGDRRLFF.